These T cell receptor beta chains were read from a single sample in a study of T cells in Graves' hyperthyroidism and ophthalmopathy. One entry per CDR3 protein results from TCRdb running MiXCR on the multiplex PCR reads. The repertoire holds fewer than 500,000 distinct CDR3 sequences, with roughly 15% as singletons. The sample taken for sequencing was blood. The receptors stem from a woman aged 25 to 39 with Graves' ophthalmopathy. Both conserved end residues are part of each CDR3. Each record gives: CDR3 length, V gene, J gene, D gene, clone size, CDR3 protein, CDR3 DNA. D genes are given only for firm matches. Size is stated for part of the rows, as once, few or many counts, or as a class when the clone is expanded.

CDR3 length: 14; V gene: TRBV20-1; J gene: TRBJ2-2; D gene: TRBD2; clone size: NA; CDR3 protein: CSAGLAGDTGELFF; CDR3 DNA: TGCAGTGCTGGACTAGCGGGGGACACCGGGGAGCTGTTTTTT
CDR3 length: 13; V gene: TRBV5-1; J gene: TRBJ2-1; D gene: TRBD2; clone size: many; CDR3 protein: CASRVLADNEQFF; CDR3 DNA: TGCGCCAGCAGGGTGCTAGCGGACAATGAGCAGTTCTTC
CDR3 length: 15; V gene: TRBV2; J gene: TRBJ2-7; D gene: TRBD2; clone size: many; CDR3 protein: CASSRTSGGGYEQYF; CDR3 DNA: TGTGCCAGCAGTAGGACTAGCGGGGGGGGATACGAGCAGTACTTC
CDR3 length: 17; V gene: TRBV2; J gene: TRBJ1-3; D gene: NA; clone size: many; CDR3 protein: CANGRGRIGESGNTIYF; CDR3 DNA: TGTGCCAATGGGCGGGGAAGGATAGGAGAATCTGGAAACACCATATATTTT
CDR3 length: 13; V gene: TRBV6-1; J gene: TRBJ1-4; D gene: NA; clone size: few; CDR3 protein: CASSRTVNEKLFF; CDR3 DNA: TGTGCCAGCAGCAGGACAGTTAATGAAAAACTGTTTTTT
CDR3 length: 13; V gene: TRBV5-5; J gene: TRBJ2-1; D gene: NA; clone size: many; CDR3 protein: CASSLGSRNEQFF; CDR3 DNA: TGTGCCAGCAGCTTGGGGTCACGCAATGAGCAGTTCTTC
CDR3 length: 17; V gene: TRBV5-1; J gene: TRBJ1-2; D gene: TRBD1; clone size: NA; CDR3 protein: CASSLAPTGESNYGYTF; CDR3 DNA: TGCGCCAGCAGCTTGGCCCCGACAGGGGAGTCTAACTATGGCTACACCTTC
CDR3 length: 14; V gene: TRBV20-1; J gene: TRBJ2-7; D gene: TRBD2; clone size: many; CDR3 protein: CSAGRDGRAYEQYF; CDR3 DNA: TGCAGTGCTGGGAGGGACGGCAGGGCATACGAGCAGTACTTC
CDR3 length: 13; V gene: TRBV19; J gene: TRBJ2-3; D gene: NA; clone size: few; CDR3 protein: CASRNPGTDTQYF; CDR3 DNA: TGTGCCAGTCGGAATCCAGGGACAGATACGCAGTATTTT
CDR3 length: 16; V gene: TRBV18; J gene: TRBJ1-3; D gene: NA; clone size: many; CDR3 protein: CASSPLTARSGNTIYF; CDR3 DNA: TGTGCCAGCTCACCACTCACCGCCCGTTCTGGAAACACCATATATTTT
CDR3 length: 17; V gene: TRBV7-2; J gene: TRBJ2-1; D gene: TRBD2; clone size: many; CDR3 protein: CASSLAGLAGSLNEQFF; CDR3 DNA: TGTGCCAGCAGCTTAGCGGGACTAGCGGGGAGCCTGAATGAGCAGTTCTTC
CDR3 length: 13; V gene: TRBV14; J gene: TRBJ2-1; D gene: NA; clone size: many; CDR3 protein: CASSQIGFGEQFF; CDR3 DNA: TGTGCCAGCAGCCAGATTGGGTTTGGGGAGCAGTTCTTC
CDR3 length: 17; V gene: TRBV5-5; J gene: TRBJ1-3; D gene: NA; clone size: few; CDR3 protein: CASSPLIGPYSGNTIYF; CDR3 DNA: TGTGCCAGCAGCCCCCTCATTGGACCCTATTCTGGAAACACCATATATTTT
CDR3 length: 14; V gene: TRBV20-1; J gene: TRBJ1-2; D gene: NA; clone size: many; CDR3 protein: CSARDLRTDYGYTF; CDR3 DNA: TGCAGTGCTAGAGATCTCAGGACTGACTATGGCTACACCTTC
CDR3 length: 14; V gene: TRBV18; J gene: TRBJ1-2; D gene: NA; clone size: many; CDR3 protein: CASSPAGTNYGYTF; CDR3 DNA: TGTGCCAGCTCACCGGCCGGAACTAACTATGGCTACACCTTC
CDR3 length: 12; V gene: TRBV3-1; J gene: TRBJ2-5; D gene: NA; clone size: many; CDR3 protein: CASSQGDSTQYF; CDR3 DNA: TGTGCCAGCAGCCAAGGCGACTCGACCCAGTACTTC
CDR3 length: 13; V gene: TRBV29-1; J gene: TRBJ2-7; D gene: TRBD1; clone size: few; CDR3 protein: CSVRDRVIYEQYF; CDR3 DNA: TGCAGCGTCCGGGACAGGGTTATCTACGAGCAGTACTTC
CDR3 length: 16; V gene: TRBV11-2; J gene: TRBJ2-5; D gene: TRBD2; clone size: many; CDR3 protein: CASSLRLAGRQETQYF; CDR3 DNA: TGTGCCAGCAGCCTCAGACTAGCGGGGCGGCAAGAGACCCAGTACTTC
CDR3 length: 13; V gene: TRBV7-9; J gene: TRBJ1-2; D gene: NA; clone size: few; CDR3 protein: CASSFTTADGYTF; CDR3 DNA: TGTGCCAGCAGCTTTACGACAGCCGATGGCTACACCTTC
CDR3 length: 13; V gene: TRBV29-1; J gene: TRBJ2-7; D gene: TRBD1; clone size: many; CDR3 protein: CSVPGQGLYEQYF; CDR3 DNA: TGCAGCGTTCCGGGACAGGGCCTCTACGAGCAGTACTTC
CDR3 length: 14; V gene: TRBV12-3/TRBV12-4; J gene: TRBJ2-3; D gene: TRBD1; clone size: many; CDR3 protein: CASRQQGALDTQYF; CDR3 DNA: TGTGCCAGCAGACAACAGGGGGCGCTCGATACGCAGTATTTT
CDR3 length: 17; V gene: TRBV27; J gene: TRBJ2-3; D gene: TRBD2; clone size: many; CDR3 protein: CASSTLGLAGDTDTQYF; CDR3 DNA: TGTGCCAGCAGTACCCTCGGACTAGCGGGGGATACAGATACGCAGTATTTT
CDR3 length: 13; V gene: TRBV10-3; J gene: TRBJ2-5; D gene: NA; clone size: many; CDR3 protein: CAISAAVQETQYF; CDR3 DNA: TGTGCCATCAGTGCGGCGGTCCAAGAGACCCAGTACTTC
CDR3 length: 14; V gene: TRBV5-1; J gene: TRBJ1-2; D gene: TRBD1; clone size: many; CDR3 protein: CASAGTGESYGYTF; CDR3 DNA: TGCGCCAGCGCGGGGACAGGTGAAAGTTATGGCTACACCTTC
CDR3 length: 11; V gene: TRBV29-1; J gene: TRBJ1-2; D gene: NA; clone size: few; CDR3 protein: CSVQFYGGYTF; CDR3 DNA: TGCAGCGTTCAGTTCTATGGTGGCTACACCTTC
CDR3 length: 15; V gene: TRBV5-5; J gene: TRBJ2-5; D gene: NA; clone size: NA; CDR3 protein: CASSPGQGGMKTQYF; CDR3 DNA: TGTGCCAGCAGCCCAGGCCAGGGGGGGATGAAGACCCAGTACTTC
CDR3 length: 15; V gene: TRBV27; J gene: TRBJ2-5; D gene: TRBD2; clone size: NA; CDR3 protein: CASSPLAGGPRAQYF; CDR3 DNA: TGTGCCAGCAGTCCCCTAGCGGGGGGGCCTCGGGCCCAGTACTTC
CDR3 length: 13; V gene: TRBV6-1; J gene: TRBJ1-1; D gene: NA; clone size: many; CDR3 protein: CASSDRENTEAFF; CDR3 DNA: TGTGCCAGCAGTGACAGGGAAAACACTGAAGCTTTCTTT
CDR3 length: 15; V gene: TRBV12-3/TRBV12-4; J gene: TRBJ1-2; D gene: TRBD1; clone size: many; CDR3 protein: CASSLAGGRRDGYTF; CDR3 DNA: TGTGCCAGCAGTTTGGCAGGGGGACGTCGTGATGGCTACACCTTC
CDR3 length: 14; V gene: TRBV6-1; J gene: TRBJ2-7; D gene: NA; clone size: many; CDR3 protein: CASSEAGSSYEQYF; CDR3 DNA: TGTGCCAGCAGTGAAGCAGGGAGCTCCTACGAGCAGTACTTC
CDR3 length: 15; V gene: TRBV5-1; J gene: TRBJ1-2; D gene: NA; clone size: many; CDR3 protein: CASSGESGAGYGYTF; CDR3 DNA: TGCGCCAGCAGCGGGGAATCGGGAGCTGGCTATGGCTACACCTTC
CDR3 length: 13; V gene: TRBV11-2; J gene: TRBJ2-5; D gene: TRBD2; clone size: many; CDR3 protein: CASSPGGAATQYF; CDR3 DNA: TGTGCCAGCAGCCCCGGGGGGGCTGCGACCCAGTACTTC
CDR3 length: 13; V gene: TRBV29-1; J gene: TRBJ1-1; D gene: NA; clone size: NA; CDR3 protein: CSVGGGSNTEAFF; CDR3 DNA: TGCAGCGTGGGGGGGGGCTCCAACACTGAAGCTTTCTTT
CDR3 length: 15; V gene: TRBV7-9; J gene: TRBJ2-6; D gene: NA; clone size: NA; CDR3 protein: CASSAVVAGANVLTF; CDR3 DNA: TGTGCCAGCAGCGCCGTGGTAGCTGGGGCCAACGTCCTGACTTTC
CDR3 length: 15; V gene: TRBV7-9; J gene: TRBJ1-3; D gene: NA; clone size: NA; CDR3 protein: CASSLEGYSGNTIYF; CDR3 DNA: TGTGCCAGCAGCTTGGAAGGCTATTCTGGAAACACCATATATTTT
CDR3 length: 19; V gene: TRBV6-6; J gene: TRBJ2-1; D gene: NA; clone size: NA; CDR3 protein: CASSYSHQTALLPENEQFF; CDR3 DNA: TGTGCCAGCAGTTACTCCCACCAGACAGCTCTACTCCCGGAAAATGAGCAGTTCTTC
CDR3 length: 12; V gene: TRBV6-1; J gene: TRBJ2-7; D gene: TRBD2; clone size: NA; CDR3 protein: CASRSSGYGQYF; CDR3 DNA: TGTGCCAGCCGCTCTAGCGGATACGGGCAGTACTTC
CDR3 length: 15; V gene: TRBV28; J gene: TRBJ1-5; D gene: TRBD1; clone size: many; CDR3 protein: CASQGGGHSNQPQHF; CDR3 DNA: TGTGCCAGCCAGGGGGGGGGGCATAGCAATCAGCCCCAGCATTTT
CDR3 length: 16; V gene: TRBV27; J gene: TRBJ2-3; D gene: TRBD2; clone size: few; CDR3 protein: CASSLYVGGSTDTQYF; CDR3 DNA: TGTGCCAGCAGTTTATACGTGGGGGGGAGCACAGATACGCAGTATTTT
CDR3 length: 15; V gene: TRBV6-1; J gene: TRBJ1-1; D gene: NA; clone size: few; CDR3 protein: CASSEIAGANTEAFF; CDR3 DNA: TGTGCCAGCAGTGAAATTGCTGGGGCCAACACTGAAGCTTTCTTT
CDR3 length: 12; V gene: TRBV19; J gene: TRBJ2-3; D gene: NA; clone size: many; CDR3 protein: CASSAIGDTQYF; CDR3 DNA: TGTGCCAGTAGTGCCATCGGAGATACGCAGTATTTT
CDR3 length: 19; V gene: TRBV6-1; J gene: TRBJ1-3; D gene: NA; clone size: NA; CDR3 protein: CASSSPTLIPRGSGNTIYF; CDR3 DNA: TGTGCCAGCAGTTCTCCAACCCTGATACCAAGGGGCTCTGGAAACACCATATATTTT
CDR3 length: 14; V gene: TRBV7-6; J gene: TRBJ2-2; D gene: NA; clone size: NA; CDR3 protein: CASSRGENTGELFF; CDR3 DNA: TGTGCCAGCAGCAGGGGCGAGAACACCGGGGAGCTGTTTTTT
CDR3 length: 15; V gene: TRBV7-9; J gene: TRBJ2-5; D gene: NA; clone size: NA; CDR3 protein: CASSLAGLGKETQYF; CDR3 DNA: TGTGCCAGCAGCTTAGCGGGCCTAGGCAAAGAGACCCAGTACTTC
CDR3 length: 16; V gene: TRBV7-7; J gene: TRBJ2-1; D gene: NA; clone size: many; CDR3 protein: CASSPLIGVAYNEQFF; CDR3 DNA: TGTGCTAGCAGCCCCCTGATCGGGGTCGCCTACAATGAGCAGTTCTTC